This T cell receptor beta chain was sequenced in a study of T cell repertoires in cytomegalovirus infection. Findings and limits, study-wide: Using cumulative public TCR beta family frequency, the authors identified those who carried CMV together with the relevant HLA.

V dropped 7 bases and J dropped 1; count of bases not matched to a gene: 2. The V gene's germline CDR1 is MNHEY and CDR2 SVGEGT. This CDR3 is 15 amino acids long. This clonotype was observed a handful of times. Its matching antigen is unknown. TCRdb re-called the reads with MiXCR, one entry per CDR3 protein. The table includes about 900,000 distinct CDR3 sequences, approximately 32% detected once. The sample was cultured CD8+ T cells from PBMCs, taken from culture after CMV antigen stimulation. The receptor's source is a human donor in good health (CMV status not recorded). Some clones in this sample may be carry-over from other donors' samples. The rearrangement links TRBV6-2 or TRBV6-3 to TRBJ2-5; 14 nucleotides line up with TRBD2. The CDR3 DNA reads as TGTGCCAGCACCGGACTAGCGGGGGGCCAAGAGACCCAGTACTTC. Translation: CASTGLAGGQETQYF.